This TCR beta chain was found in a study of control samples from healthy donors and cancer patients. Unmatched junction bases numbered 2, after V lost 3 bases and J lost 6 bases. The CDR3 is made up of 14 amino acids. The germline gives CDR1 SGHRS, CDR2 YFSETQ. This table comes from immunoSEQ multiplex PCR, and its TCRdb copy is limited to in-frame clones, with some not included. The sample carries some 82,000 clones, around 87% recorded once. This sequence joins TRBV5-1 and TRBJ1-4, with 10 bases aligning to TRBD1. The sequence was collected from a man aged 50 to 60 in good health. Sequenced: blood. The CDR3 sequence is CASSSGTGDEKLFF. The CDR3 DNA is TGCGCCAGCAGCTCCGGGACAGGGGATGAAAAACTGTTTTTT.